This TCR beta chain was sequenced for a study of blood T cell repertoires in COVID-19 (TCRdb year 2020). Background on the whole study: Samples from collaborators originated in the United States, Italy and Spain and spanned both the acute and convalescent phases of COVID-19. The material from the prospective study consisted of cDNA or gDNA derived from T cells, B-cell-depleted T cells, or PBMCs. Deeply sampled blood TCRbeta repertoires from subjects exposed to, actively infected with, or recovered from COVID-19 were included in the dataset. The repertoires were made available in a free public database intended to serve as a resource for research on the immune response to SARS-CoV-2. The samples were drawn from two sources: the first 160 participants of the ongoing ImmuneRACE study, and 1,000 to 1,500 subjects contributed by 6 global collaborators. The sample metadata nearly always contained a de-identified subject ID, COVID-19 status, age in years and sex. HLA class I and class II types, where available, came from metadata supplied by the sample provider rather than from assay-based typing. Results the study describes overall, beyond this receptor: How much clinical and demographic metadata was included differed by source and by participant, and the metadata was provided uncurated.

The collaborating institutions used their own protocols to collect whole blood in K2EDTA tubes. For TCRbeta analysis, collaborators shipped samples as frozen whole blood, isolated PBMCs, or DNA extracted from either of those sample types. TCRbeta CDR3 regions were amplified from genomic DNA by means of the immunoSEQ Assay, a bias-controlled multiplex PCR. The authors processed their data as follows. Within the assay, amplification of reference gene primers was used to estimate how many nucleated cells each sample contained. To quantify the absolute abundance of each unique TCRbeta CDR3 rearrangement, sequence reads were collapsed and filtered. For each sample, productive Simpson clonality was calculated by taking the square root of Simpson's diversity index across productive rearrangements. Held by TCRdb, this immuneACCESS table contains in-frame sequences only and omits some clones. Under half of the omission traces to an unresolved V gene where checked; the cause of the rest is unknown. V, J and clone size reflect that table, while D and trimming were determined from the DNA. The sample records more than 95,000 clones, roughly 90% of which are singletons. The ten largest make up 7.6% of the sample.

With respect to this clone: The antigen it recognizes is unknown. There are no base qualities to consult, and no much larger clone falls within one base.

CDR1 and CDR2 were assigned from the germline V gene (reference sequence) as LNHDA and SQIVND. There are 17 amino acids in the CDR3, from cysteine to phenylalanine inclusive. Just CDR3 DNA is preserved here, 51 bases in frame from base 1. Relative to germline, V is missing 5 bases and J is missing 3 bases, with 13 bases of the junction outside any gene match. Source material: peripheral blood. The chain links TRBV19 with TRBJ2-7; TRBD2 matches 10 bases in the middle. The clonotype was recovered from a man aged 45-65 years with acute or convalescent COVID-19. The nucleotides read TGTGCCAGTAGTTTCAGACTAGCGGGTGGCATAAACTACGAGCAGTACTTC. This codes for CASSFRLAGGINYEQYF.